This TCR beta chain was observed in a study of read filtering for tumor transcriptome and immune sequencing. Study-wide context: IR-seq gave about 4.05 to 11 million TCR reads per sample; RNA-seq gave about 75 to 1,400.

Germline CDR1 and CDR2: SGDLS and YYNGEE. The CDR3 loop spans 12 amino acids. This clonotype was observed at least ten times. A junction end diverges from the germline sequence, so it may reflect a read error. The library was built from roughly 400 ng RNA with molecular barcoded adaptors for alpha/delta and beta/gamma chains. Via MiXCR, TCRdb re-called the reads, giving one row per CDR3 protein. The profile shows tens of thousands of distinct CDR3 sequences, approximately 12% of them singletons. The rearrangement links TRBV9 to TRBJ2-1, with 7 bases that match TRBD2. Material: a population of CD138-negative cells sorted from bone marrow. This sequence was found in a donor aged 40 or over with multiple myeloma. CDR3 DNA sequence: TGTGCCAGCACTAGTATGGGGAGGGACTTGCTCTTC. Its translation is CASTSMGRDLLF.